The clone carrying this T cell receptor beta chain occurred a few times. Its specificity is unknown. The sample is drawn from a study of identical twins. Study results and caveats: Whereas memory repertoires showed no such difference, abundant cord blood beta clonotypes carried fewer insertions. The analysis was cross-sectional rather than longitudinal within donors. Zero-insertion results could be subject to partial confounding by invariant MAIT and iNKT cells.

This CDR3 has 12 residues. Germline CDR1 and CDR2: MNHEY and SVGAGI. TCRdb analysed the 5' RACE reads with MiXCR anew, one entry per CDR3 protein. This sample carries 1.5 million to 2 million distinct CDR3 sequences, roughly a third of them seen once, and the ten largest clones take under 0.35%. The chain couples TRBV6-5 to TRBJ2-5, with 7 bases lining up with TRBD2. The J call may be in error: the DNA end matches TRBJ2-7 better. The sequenced material came from cord blood. This clonotype was sampled from a newborn girl in good health. The CDR3, as DNA: TGTGCCAGCAGCGCGGGAGTCAACGAGCAGTACTTC. Its translation is CASSAGVNEQYF.